The present T cell receptor beta chain was sequenced within a study of blood T cell repertoires in COVID-19. Study-level information: Acute-phase and convalescent COVID-19 samples originated in the United States, Italy and Spain. Nucleic acid was either cDNA or gDNA, and it came from T cells, B-cell-depleted T cells, or PBMCs.

V shed 6 bases, J shed 3 bases, and the junction held 13 bases outside the gene matches. CDR3 length: 16 residues. In germline, CDR1 is SGDLS, CDR2 YYNGEE. In the study's own analysis: Amplified reference gene primers provided the basis for estimating nucleated cell counts. Assay used: immunoSEQ multiplex PCR; TCRdb lists only in-frame clones, some missing. V, J and clone size reflect that table, while D and trimming were determined from the DNA. The sample lists under 150,000 clones, 80% occurring once. What was sequenced was peripheral blood. The receptor's source is a human donor in a cohort sampled during active COVID-19. The gene calls are TRBV9 and TRBJ1-2; 8 bases align to TRBD1. This CDR3 is CASTYGRAGGYYGYTF. The CDR3 DNA sequence: TGTGCCAGCACCTATGGGAGGGCAGGGGGCTACTATGGCTACACCTTC. Full variable domain (rest looked up from reference TRBV9 and TRBJ1-2): DSGVTQTPKHLITATGQRVTLRCSPRSGDLSVYWYQQSLDQGLQFLIQYYNGEERAKGNILERFSAQQFPDLHSELNLSSLELGDSALYFCASTYGRAGGYYGYTFGSGTRLTVV.